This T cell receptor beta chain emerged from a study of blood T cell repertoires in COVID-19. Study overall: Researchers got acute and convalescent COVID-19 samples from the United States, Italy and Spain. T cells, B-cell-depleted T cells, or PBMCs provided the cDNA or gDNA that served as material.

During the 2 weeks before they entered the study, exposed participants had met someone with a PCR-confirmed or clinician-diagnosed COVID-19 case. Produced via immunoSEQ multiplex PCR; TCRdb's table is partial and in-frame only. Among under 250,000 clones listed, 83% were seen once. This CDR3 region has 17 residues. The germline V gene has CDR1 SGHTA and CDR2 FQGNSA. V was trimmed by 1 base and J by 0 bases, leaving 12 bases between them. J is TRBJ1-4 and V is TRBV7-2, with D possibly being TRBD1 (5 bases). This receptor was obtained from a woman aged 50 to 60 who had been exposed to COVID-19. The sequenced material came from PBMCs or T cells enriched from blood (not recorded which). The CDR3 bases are TGTGCCAGCAGCTTAGAGCAGGGCCCTGCAACTAATGAAAAACTGTTTTTT. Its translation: CASSLEQGPATNEKLFF.